Listed here are 16 T cell receptor beta chains from one sample, sequenced in a study of T cell responses to AZD1222 COVID-19 vaccine. Here immunoSEQ multiplex PCR was the method, and the copy in TCRdb shows in-frame clones only, minus some. The sample yields some 95,000 clones, around 89% seen once. The sequences come from peripheral blood, collected 28 days after the second AZD1222 dose. Every receptor here comes from an adult who received the AZD1222 COVID-19 vaccine.

The rearrangement joins TRBV27 to TRBJ1-1, with D tentatively TRBD1 (5 bases). V dropped 2 bases and J dropped 4 bases, with 8 bases sitting between them. Germline V lookup: CDR1 MNHEY, CDR2 SMNVEV (reference sequence). This CDR3 spans 13 amino acids. The CDR3 loop reads CASSLRRATEAFF. In DNA, the CDR3 is TGTGCCAGCAGTTTACGCAGGGCCACTGAAGCTTTCTTT.

This chain joins TRBV11-2 and TRBJ1-5; 8 nucleotides agree with TRBD1. The CDR3 contains 15 residues. V was pared by 0 bases and J by 4 bases, with 2 bases of the junction left unmatched. Germline V lookup: CDR1 SGHAT, CDR2 FQNNGV. The DNA of the CDR3 is TGTGCCAGCAGCTTAGATACAGGGGGGAATCAGCCCCAGCATTTT. Its translation: CASSLDTGGNQPQHF.

The gene calls are TRBV20-1 and TRBJ1-5; no clear D. V was pared by 0 bases and J by 9 bases, with 6 bases between. In germline, CDR1 is DFQATT, CDR2 SNEGSKA (reference sequence). This CDR3 has 11 residues. This CDR3 reads CSARDRGPQHF. CDR3 nucleotides: TGCAGTGCTAGAGATCGGGGGCCCCAGCATTTT.

V usage is TRBV18 and J usage is TRBJ2-6; the D gene is possibly TRBD1 (6 bases). Per the germline V gene, CDR1 is KGHSH and CDR2 is LQKENI. This CDR3 has 16 residues. Trimming pared 4 bases from V and 0 bases from J, leaving 10 bases between. The CDR3 reads CASSRQASSGANVLTF. DNA for the CDR3: TGTGCCAGCTCACGACAGGCTAGCTCTGGGGCCAACGTCCTGACTTTC.

The chain recombines TRBV7-9 with TRBJ2-5; D not certain. CDR1 is SEHNR, CDR2 FQNEAQ, per germline (reference sequence). The CDR3 loop spans 16 amino acids. V was cut by 3 bases and J by 2 bases, with 16 bases left in between. The chain's CDR3 is CASSFHRRPSQETQYF. The CDR3 nucleotides read TGTGCCAGCAGCTTCCATAGACGGCCGTCTCAAGAGACCCAGTACTTC.

This chain joins TRBV27 and TRBJ1-2; D possibly corresponds to TRBD1 (5 bases). Germline CDR1 is MNHEY and CDR2 is SMNVEV (reference sequence). This CDR3 is built from 13 residues. V was pared by 0 bases and J by 7 bases, with 9 bases between. CDR3 amino acids: CASSLSGDRGYTF. CDR3 bases: TGTGCCAGCAGTTTATCAGGGGATCGTGGCTACACCTTC.

The rearrangement links TRBV6-4 to TRBJ1-2; D ambiguous. The V end lost 9 bases, the J end lost 3 bases, and 23 bases lay between the germline ends. The CDR3 loop spans 16 amino acids. The germline V gene encodes CDR1 MRHNA and CDR2 SNTAGT. The CDR3 DNA reads TGTGCCAGAGGACTTTCCTTGCGCCTAACCGACTATGGCTACACCTTC. The encoded protein is CARGLSLRLTDYGYTF.

V usage is TRBV20-1 and J usage is TRBJ2-1, with 8 bases fitting TRBD2. The V and J ends lost 3 bases and 5 bases, in that order; junction bases with no gene match: 9. The CDR3 is 15 residues long. CDR1 and CDR2 (germline): DFQATT, SNEGSKA (reference sequence). The CDR3: CSASRAAGGNNEQFF. CDR3 bases: TGCAGTGCTAGTCGGGCCGCGGGGGGCAACAATGAGCAGTTCTTC.

The chain employs TRBV7-5 and TRBJ2-2; TRBD2 is the table's D call and was not checked against the DNA. TRBV7-5 is a known pseudogene. The CDR3 length is 16 residues. As DNA, the CDR3 is TGTGCCAGAAGCTTTCGGTCGCTCCGTGGCACCGGGGAGCTGTTTTTT. This codes for CARSFRSLRGTGELFF.

This sequence joins TRBV2 and TRBJ2-6; possible D gene TRBD1, 5 bases. The CDR3 covers 16 residues. The ends were cut back, 3 bases at V and 1 base at J, with 10 bases in the middle. CDR1 and CDR2 (germline): SNHLY, FYNNEI. The CDR3 sequence is CASSDRRASGANVLTF. The CDR3 DNA follows: TGTGCCAGCAGTGATCGCAGGGCGTCTGGGGCCAACGTCCTGACTTTC.

The table lists this clone with a count of one. The chain combines TRBV18 with TRBJ1-2; possibly TRBD1 for D (5 bases). This CDR3 region has 13 residues. Per the germline V gene, CDR1 is KGHSH and CDR2 is LQKENI. V lost 2 bases to trimming and J lost 8 bases, with 12 bases between them. The CDR3 is CASSPSGGVGYTF. CDR3 DNA sequence: TGTGCCAGCTCACCATCCGGGGGGGTCGGCTACACCTTC.

This clone was counted between two and nine times. The chain carries TRBV5-6 and TRBJ1-2; D might be TRBD1 (5 bases). Per germline, CDR1 SGHDT and CDR2 YYEEEE. The CDR3 length is 16 residues. V dropped 6 bases and J dropped 1 base, with 19 bases sitting between them. The CDR3 region has the DNA TGTGCCAGCACCTCGCCCGGCAGGGCCTATAACTATGGCTACACCTTC. It codes for CASTSPGRAYNYGYTF.

The chain joins TRBV7-6 to TRBJ1-6; possibly TRBD1 for D (5 bases). The CDR3 covers 15 residues. The V end was cut by 5 bases, the J end by 6 bases, with 14 bases between. Germline CDR1 SGHVS, CDR2 FNYEAQ. CDR3 in DNA: TGTGCCAGCAGCGTGTCCGGGGGTTCTAATTCACCCCTCCACTTT. It is translated as CASSVSGGSNSPLHF.

As to this clone: Germline and junction disagree at one end, which may indicate a read error. The J gene is TRBJ2-3, the V gene TRBV7-9; D call uncertain. The CDR3 consists of 11 residues. Germline V gives CDR1 SEHNR, CDR2 FQNEAQ (reference sequence). The chain's CDR3 is CASSLADTQYF. CDR3 sequence (DNA): TGTGCCAGCAGCCTAGCAGATACGCAGTATTTT. Combining the CDR3 with reference TRBV7-9 and TRBJ2-3 gives the whole variable domain DTGVSQNPRHKITKRGQNVTFRCDPISEHNRLYWYRQTLGQGPEFLTYFQNEAQLEKSRLLSDRFSAERPKGSFSTLEIQRTEQGDSAMYLCASSLADTQYFGPGTRLTVL.

The V and J genes are TRBV27 and TRBJ2-2; 10 positions agree with TRBD1. This CDR3 has 17 amino acids. Germline V gives CDR1 MNHEY, CDR2 SMNVEV (reference sequence). V dropped 5 bases and J dropped 7; count of bases not matched to a gene: 13. CDR3 sequence reads: CASSVYGTGAFVGELFF. The CDR3 DNA sequence: TGTGCCAGCAGTGTGTACGGGACAGGGGCTTTTGTCGGGGAGCTGTTTTTT.

About this clone itself: Relative to the germline gene, one junction end is altered; a read error may explain this. The V and J genes are TRBV7-2 and TRBJ1-4; 9 bases align to TRBD1. This CDR3 is 13 amino acids long. Germline loops: CDR1 SGHTA, CDR2 FQGNSA. CDR3 residues: CASSPDRGENLFF. CDR3 bases: TGTGCCAGCAGCCCGGACAGGGGAGAAAACCTGTTTTTT.